The next 2 T cell receptor beta chains were all read from a single sample in a study of shared clonotypes between healthy human individuals. The protocol was immunoSEQ multiplex PCR, while the TCRdb copy is restricted to in-frame clones and leaves out a portion. The sample includes around 2,000,000 clones, around 93% of them seen just once. Terminally differentiated effector memory CD45RA+ cells were excluded from the naive CD8 cells, which were CD45RO-negative and positively selected for CCR7. Sequences were obtained from naive CD8+ T cells from PBMCs. These receptor sequences come from a man aged 18 to 30 in good health. Some clones in this sample may be carry-over from other donors' samples.

V is TRBV27 and J is TRBJ2-3; maybe TRBD1 (7 bases). V was cut by 5 bases and J by 4 bases, with 16 bases left in between. Per the germline V gene, CDR1 is MNHEY and CDR2 is SMNVEV (reference sequence). The CDR3 consists of 15 residues. This chain's CDR3 is CASSPRQGGSDTQYF. The CDR3 DNA reads TGTGCCAGCAGTCCTCGACAGGGAGGTTCAGATACGCAGTATTTT.

This chain uses TRBV5-7 with TRBJ2-7; unclear D gene. TRBV5-7 is an ORF; its function is uncertain. This CDR3 has 13 amino acids. Trimming left V 2 bases short and J 4 bases short, with 10 bases between. CDR3 region: CASSFWLPYEQYF. The CDR3 DNA follows: TGTGCCAGCAGCTTCTGGCTACCATACGAGCAGTACTTC.